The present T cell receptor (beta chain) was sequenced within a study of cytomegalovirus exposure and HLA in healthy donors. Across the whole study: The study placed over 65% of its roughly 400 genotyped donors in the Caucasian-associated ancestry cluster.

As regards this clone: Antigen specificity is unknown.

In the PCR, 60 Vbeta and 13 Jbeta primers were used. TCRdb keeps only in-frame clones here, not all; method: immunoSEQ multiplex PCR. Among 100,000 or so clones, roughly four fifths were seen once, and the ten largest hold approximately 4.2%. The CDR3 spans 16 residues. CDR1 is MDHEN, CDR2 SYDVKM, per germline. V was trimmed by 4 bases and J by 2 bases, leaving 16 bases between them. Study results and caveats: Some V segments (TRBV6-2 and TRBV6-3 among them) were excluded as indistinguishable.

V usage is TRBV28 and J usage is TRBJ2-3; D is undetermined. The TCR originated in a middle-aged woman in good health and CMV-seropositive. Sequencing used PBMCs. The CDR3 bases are TGTGCCAGCAGTTCCCCCCGGGTACTACTCACAGATACGCAGTATTTT. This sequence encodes CASSSPRVLLTDTQYF.